This T cell receptor (beta chain) emerged from a study of T cell responses to AZD1222 COVID-19 vaccine. Broader study findings: Clonal diversity may have been underestimated in mostly white British donors. Spike-specific TCR breadth and depth rose after two AZD1222 doses. Baseline seropositives among AZD1222 recipients totaled only five to seven.

Germline CDR1 reads SQVTM; CDR2 reads ANQGSEA. This CDR3 spans 13 amino acids. J lost 3 bases, V lost 4 bases, and 2 bases had no gene match. Concerning this clone: The antigen remains unidentified.

Measured with immunoSEQ multiplex PCR; TCRdb has only the in-frame clones, and not every one. This sample has more than 90,000 clones, with 90% found just once. The chain combines TRBV29-1 with TRBJ1-1, with 10 bases that match TRBD1. This clonotype was sampled from an adult in good health. Sequenced here: peripheral blood, sampled on day 0 of AZD1222 vaccination. The CDR3 spells CSVAGQGDTEAFF. CDR3 DNA sequence: TGCAGCGTTGCCGGACAGGGGGACACTGAAGCTTTCTTT. The entire variable domain, with the rest obtained from reference TRBV29-1 and TRBJ1-1, is as follows: SAVISQKPSRDICQRGTSLTIQCQVDSQVTMMFWYRQQPGQSLTLIATANQGSEATYESGFVIDKFPISRPNLTFSTLTVSNMSPEDSSIYLCSVAGQGDTEAFFGQGTRLTVV.